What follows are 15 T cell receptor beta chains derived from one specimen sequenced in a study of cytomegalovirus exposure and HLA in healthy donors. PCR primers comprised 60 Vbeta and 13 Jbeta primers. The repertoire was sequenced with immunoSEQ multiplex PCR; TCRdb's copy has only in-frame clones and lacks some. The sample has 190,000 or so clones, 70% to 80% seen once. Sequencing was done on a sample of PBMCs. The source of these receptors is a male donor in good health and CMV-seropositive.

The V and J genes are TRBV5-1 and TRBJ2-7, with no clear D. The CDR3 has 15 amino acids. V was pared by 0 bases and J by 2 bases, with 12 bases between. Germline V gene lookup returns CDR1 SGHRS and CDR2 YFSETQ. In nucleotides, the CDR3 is TGCGCCAGCAGCTTGGCGGCAGAAGGAGCCTACGAGCAGTACTTC. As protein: CASSLAAEGAYEQYF. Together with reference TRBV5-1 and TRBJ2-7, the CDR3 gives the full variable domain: KAGVTQTPRYLIKTRGQQVTLSCSPISGHRSVSWYQQTPGQGLQFLFEYFSETQRNKGNFPGRFSGRQFSNSRSEMNVSTLELGDSALYLCASSLAAEGAYEQYFGPGTRLTVT.

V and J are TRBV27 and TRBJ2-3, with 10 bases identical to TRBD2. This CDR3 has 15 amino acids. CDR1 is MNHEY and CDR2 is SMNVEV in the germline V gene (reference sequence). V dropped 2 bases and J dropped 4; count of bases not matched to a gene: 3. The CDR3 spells CASSLLAGVPDTQYF. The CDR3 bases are TGTGCCAGCAGTTTACTAGCGGGAGTCCCAGATACGCAGTATTTT.

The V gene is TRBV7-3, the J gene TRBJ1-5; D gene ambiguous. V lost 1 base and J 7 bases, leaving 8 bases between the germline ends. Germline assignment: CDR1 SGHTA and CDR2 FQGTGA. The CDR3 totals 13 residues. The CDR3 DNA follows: TGTGCCAGCAGCTTAATCGCGGGACAGCCCCAGCATTTT. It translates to CASSLIAGQPQHF.

CDR3 coding DNA: TGTGCCAGCAGGCTACAGGGCTCTGCCTATGGCTACACCTTC. It yields the protein CASRLQGSAYGYTF. This chain uses TRBV6-5 with TRBJ1-2; D perhaps matches TRBD1 (6 bases). The CDR3 loop spans 14 amino acids. From germline, CDR1 is MNHEY and CDR2 SVGAGI. Trimming stripped 6 bases from V and 4 bases from J, with 15 bases between.

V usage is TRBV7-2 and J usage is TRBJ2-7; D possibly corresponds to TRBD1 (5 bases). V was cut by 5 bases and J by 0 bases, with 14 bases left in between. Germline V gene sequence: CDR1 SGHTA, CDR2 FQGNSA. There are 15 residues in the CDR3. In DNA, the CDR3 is TGTGCCAGCAGCGTAACAGGTCAAAGCTCCTACGAGCAGTACTTC. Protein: CASSVTGQSSYEQYF.

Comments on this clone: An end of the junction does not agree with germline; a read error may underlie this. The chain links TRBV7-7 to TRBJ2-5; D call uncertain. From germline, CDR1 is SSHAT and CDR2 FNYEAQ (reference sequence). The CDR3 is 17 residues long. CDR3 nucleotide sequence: TGTGCTAGCAGCTTTCCGGGTCCCGGCGCGTACCAAGAGACCCAGTACTTC. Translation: CASSFPGPGAYQETQYF.

This CDR3 reads CAWSQGDTYEQYF. CDR3 nucleotides: TGTGCCTGGAGTCAGGGGGATACCTACGAGCAGTACTTC. The rearrangement links TRBV30 to TRBJ2-7; 7 bases match TRBD1. CDR3 length: 13 residues. With V trimmed by 2 bases and J by 2 bases, 3 bases remained unmatched. From germline, CDR1 is GTSNPN and CDR2 SVGIG (reference sequence).

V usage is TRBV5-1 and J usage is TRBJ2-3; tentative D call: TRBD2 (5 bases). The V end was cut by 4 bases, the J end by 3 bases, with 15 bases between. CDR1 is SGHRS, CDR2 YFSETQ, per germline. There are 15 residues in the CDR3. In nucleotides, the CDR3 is TGCGCCAGCAGCCCCGGGCTAGCAGTGACAGATACGCAGTATTTT. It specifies CASSPGLAVTDTQYF.

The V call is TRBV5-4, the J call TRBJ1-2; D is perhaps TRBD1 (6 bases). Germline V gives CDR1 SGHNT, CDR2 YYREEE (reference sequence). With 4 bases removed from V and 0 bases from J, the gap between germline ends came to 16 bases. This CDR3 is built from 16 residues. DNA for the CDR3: TGTGCCAGCAGCCCGGGGGGCGGGGAAGCTAACTATGGCTACACCTTC. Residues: CASSPGGGEANYGYTF.

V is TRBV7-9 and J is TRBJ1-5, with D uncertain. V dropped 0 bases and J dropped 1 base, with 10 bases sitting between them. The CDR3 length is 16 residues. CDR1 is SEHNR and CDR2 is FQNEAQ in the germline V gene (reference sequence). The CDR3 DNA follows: TGTGCCAGCAGCTTAGCCGGGGTTGGGAGCAATCAGCCCCAGCATTTT. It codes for CASSLAGVGSNQPQHF.

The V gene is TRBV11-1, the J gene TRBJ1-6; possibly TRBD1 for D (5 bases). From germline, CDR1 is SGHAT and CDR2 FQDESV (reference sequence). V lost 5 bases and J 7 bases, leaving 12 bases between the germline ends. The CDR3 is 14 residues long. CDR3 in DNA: TGTGCCAGCAGCCAGGGACTGAGCAATTCACCCCTCCACTTT. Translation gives CASSQGLSNSPLHF.

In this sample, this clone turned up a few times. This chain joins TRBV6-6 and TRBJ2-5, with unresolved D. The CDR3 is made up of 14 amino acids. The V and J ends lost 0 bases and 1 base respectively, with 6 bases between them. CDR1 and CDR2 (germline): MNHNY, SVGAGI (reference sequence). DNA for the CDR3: TGTGCCAGCAGTTACTCGTCGGTCCAAGAGACCCAGTACTTC. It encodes CASSYSSVQETQYF.

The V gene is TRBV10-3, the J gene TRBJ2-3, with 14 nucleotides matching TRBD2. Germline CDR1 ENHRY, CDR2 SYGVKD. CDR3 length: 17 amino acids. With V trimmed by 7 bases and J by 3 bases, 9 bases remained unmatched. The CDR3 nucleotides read TGTGCCATCACCCCGGGACTAGCGGGAGAGACTACAGATACGCAGTATTTT. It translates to CAITPGLAGETTDTQYF.

DNA for the CDR3: TGTGCCAGCAGCCCCAACCCCGACAGCCTGACCCAGTACTTC. Its translation is CASSPNPDSLTQYF. The V call is TRBV7-6, the J call TRBJ2-5, with D possibly matching TRBD1 (5 bases). The V end lost 5 bases, the J end lost 7 bases, and 17 bases lay between the germline ends. Germline V lookup: CDR1 SGHVS, CDR2 FNYEAQ. The CDR3 runs 14 residues.

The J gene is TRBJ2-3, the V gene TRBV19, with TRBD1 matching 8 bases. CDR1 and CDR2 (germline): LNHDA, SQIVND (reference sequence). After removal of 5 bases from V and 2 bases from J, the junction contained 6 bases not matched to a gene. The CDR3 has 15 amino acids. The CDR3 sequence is CASSLNRGITDTQYF. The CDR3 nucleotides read TGTGCCAGTAGTTTAAACAGGGGGATCACAGATACGCAGTATTTT.